One sample yielded the 17 T cell receptor beta chains listed below, sequenced in a study of T cell responses to AZD1222 COVID-19 vaccine. Libraries were prepared by immunoSEQ multiplex PCR; TCRdb keeps only in-frame clonotypes and omits some of them. Of about 140,000 clones listed, about nine tenths were seen once; the top ten hold approximately 4.8%. Source: peripheral blood, taken on day 0 of AZD1222 vaccination. The origin of the receptors is an adult in good health.

This chain links TRBV30 with TRBJ1-2, with D perhaps TRBD1 (5 bases). With 2 bases removed from V and 6 bases from J, the gap between germline ends came to 10 bases. Germline CDR1 GTSNPN, CDR2 SVGIG (reference sequence). The CDR3 totals 12 residues. In DNA, the CDR3 is TGTGCCTGGAGTAGACAGAACCATGGCTACACCTTC. Translated: CAWSRQNHGYTF.

V gene TRBV27 combines with J gene TRBJ1-2; the D is unclear. The V end lost 0 bases, the J end lost 7 bases, and 12 bases lay between the germline ends. Germline V gives CDR1 MNHEY, CDR2 SMNVEV (reference sequence). The CDR3 has 14 residues. The CDR3 sequence: CASSLSRGEAGYTF. The CDR3 coding sequence is TGTGCCAGCAGTTTATCACGGGGAGAGGCTGGCTACACCTTC.

This clone appeared a single time. The gene calls are TRBV4-1 and TRBJ1-1; D call uncertain. V was shortened by 3 bases and J by 5 bases, with 16 bases between the two germline ends. This CDR3 comprises 15 residues. Germline V gene lookup returns CDR1 MGHRA and CDR2 YSYEKL. The CDR3 loop is CASSQTPLVWTEAFF. The CDR3 DNA reads TGCGCCAGCAGCCAGACCCCCTTAGTTTGGACTGAAGCTTTCTTT.

The rearrangement links TRBV10-3 to TRBJ2-6; D is undetermined. The CDR3 runs to 14 residues. The V end was cut by 8 bases, the J end by 1 base, with 9 bases between. Germline V CDR1 and CDR2: ENHRY, SYGVKD. The CDR3 region has the DNA TGTGCCATCGCAGACAATTCTGGGGCCAACGTCCTGACTTTC. Residues: CAIADNSGANVLTF.

This chain links TRBV7-9 with TRBJ1-1; D is uncertain. The V and J ends lost 7 bases and 1 base respectively, with 7 bases between them. The CDR3 is 12 amino acids. CDR1 SEHNR and CDR2 FQNEAQ come from the germline V gene (reference sequence). As DNA, the CDR3 is TGTGCCAGCATGATAGGGAACACTGAAGCTTTCTTT. Amino acids: CASMIGNTEAFF.

J is TRBJ2-7 and V is TRBV29-1; the D is unclear. Trimming removed 6 bases from V and 2 bases from J, with 11 bases in between. Germline assignment: CDR1 SQVTM and CDR2 ANQGSEA. The CDR3 is 12 amino acids. CDR3 sequence reads: CSVATPPYEQYF. The CDR3 nucleotides read TGCAGCGTCGCGACACCTCCCTACGAGCAGTACTTC.

The gene calls are TRBV6-5 and TRBJ2-7, with D possibly matching TRBD1 (5 bases). CDR1 is MNHEY, CDR2 SVGAGI, per germline. V gave up 5 bases and J gave up 0 bases, with 11 bases separating them. CDR3 length equals 14 residues. DNA of the CDR3: TGTGCCAGCAGTCGAGACAGAGCCTCCTACGAGCAGTACTTC. This gives the protein CASSRDRASYEQYF.

Only a few counts were recorded for this clone. In DNA form, the CDR3 reads TGCGCCAGCAGCTTTCGCCAGGGGGCAGAAGGCTACACCTTC. Translation gives CASSFRQGAEGYTF. The V call is TRBV5-1, the J call TRBJ1-2; 8 nucleotides line up with TRBD1. Germline assignment: CDR1 SGHRS and CDR2 YFSETQ. The J segment lost 8 bases and the V segment lost 2 bases, leaving 8 bases of the junction unmatched. The CDR3 has 14 amino acids.

The chain employs TRBV30 and TRBJ1-1; D gene ambiguous. CDR1 and CDR2 (germline): GTSNPN, SVGIG (reference sequence). The CDR3 has 11 residues. The V gene lost 5 bases and the J gene lost 6 bases, with 10 bases spanning the gap. The CDR3 here is CAWERSSEAFF. The CDR3 DNA reads TGTGCCTGGGAGCGGAGTTCTGAAGCTTTCTTT.

The rearrangement links TRBV28 to TRBJ1-1; D is unresolved. V lost 4 bases, J lost 4 bases, and 10 bases lay in between. The length of the CDR3 is 13 residues. From germline, CDR1 is MDHEN and CDR2 SYDVKM. The CDR3 region has the DNA TGTGCCAGCAGTTCCCACGGGAGCACTGAAGCTTTCTTT. This translates into CASSSHGSTEAFF.

The rearrangement joins TRBV21-1 to TRBJ1-5. TRBV21-1 is a pseudogene locus. The CDR3 is made up of 15 amino acids. Written as DNA, the CDR3 is TGTGCCAGCAGCGTAACCCATGGAAGCAATCAGCCCCAGCATTTT. Encoded protein: CASSVTHGSNQPQHF.

The chain has TRBV18 and TRBJ2-1; unclear D gene. Deletions cut 0 bases from V and 7 bases from J, with 10 bases between. The CDR3 loop spans 14 amino acids. Germline CDR1 and CDR2: KGHSH and LQKENI. CDR3 nucleotide sequence: TGTGCCAGCTCACCACCGAACCCTGCAAATGAGCAGTTCTTC. Its protein is CASSPPNPANEQFF.

The CDR3 protein is CASSLVGGSSYNEQFF. CDR3 DNA sequence: TGTGCCAGCAGCTTAGTTGGGGGGAGCTCCTACAATGAGCAGTTCTTC. The chain joins TRBV7-8 to TRBJ2-1; a possible D gene is TRBD2 (6 bases). The V end lost 1 base, the J end lost 0 bases, and 10 bases lay between the germline ends. CDR1 is SGHVS, CDR2 FQNEAQ, per germline. CDR3 length equals 16 residues.

The genes are TRBV27 and TRBJ1-3; tentatively, D is TRBD1 (6 bases). Deletions cut 5 bases from V and 0 bases from J, with 8 bases between. This CDR3 contains 14 residues. Looked up from germline, CDR1 is MNHEY and CDR2 is SMNVEV (reference sequence). The CDR3 protein is CASSLTGSGNTIYF. CDR3 DNA: TGTGCCAGCAGTCTGACAGGCTCTGGAAACACCATATATTTT.

The chain links TRBV5-6 to TRBJ1-6; D ambiguous. This CDR3 has 15 residues. Germline loops: CDR1 SGHDT, CDR2 YYEEEE. Trimming removed 4 bases from V and 1 base from J, with 9 bases in between. The CDR3 region has the DNA TGTGCCAGCAGCCTGAGAAGATCCTATAATTCACCCCTCCACTTT. Residues: CASSLRRSYNSPLHF.

V gene TRBV27 combines with J gene TRBJ1-6; the D is unclear. The CDR3 runs 12 residues. Per germline, CDR1 MNHEY and CDR2 SMNVEV (reference sequence). V was cut by 3 bases and J by 7 bases, with 4 bases left in between. The CDR3 reads CASSLSNSPLHF. The CDR3 DNA follows: TGTGCCAGCAGTTTGTCGAATTCACCCCTCCACTTT.

The chain employs TRBV6-5 and TRBJ1-2; D unclear. The length of the CDR3 is 13 residues. Germline loops: CDR1 MNHEY, CDR2 SVGAGI. V gave up 3 bases and J gave up 2 bases, with 7 bases separating them. Here the CDR3 DNA reads TGTGCCAGCAGTTATGAGGGAAACTATGGCTACACCTTC. Translated: CASSYEGNYGYTF.